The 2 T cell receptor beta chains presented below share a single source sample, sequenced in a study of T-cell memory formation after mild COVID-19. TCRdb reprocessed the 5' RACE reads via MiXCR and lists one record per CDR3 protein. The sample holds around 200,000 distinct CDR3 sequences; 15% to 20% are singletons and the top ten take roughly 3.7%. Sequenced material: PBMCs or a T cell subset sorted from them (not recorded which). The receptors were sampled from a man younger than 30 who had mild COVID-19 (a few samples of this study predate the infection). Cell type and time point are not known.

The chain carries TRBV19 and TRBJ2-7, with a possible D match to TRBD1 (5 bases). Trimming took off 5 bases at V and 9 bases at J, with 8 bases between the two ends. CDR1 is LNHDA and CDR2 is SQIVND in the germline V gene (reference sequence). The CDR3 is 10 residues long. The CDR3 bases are TGTGCCAGTAGTCAGGGTGGGCAGTACGTC. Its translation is CASSQGGQYV.

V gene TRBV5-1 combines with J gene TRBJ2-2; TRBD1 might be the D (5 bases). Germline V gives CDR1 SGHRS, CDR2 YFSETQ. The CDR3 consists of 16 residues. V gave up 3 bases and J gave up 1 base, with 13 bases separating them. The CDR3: CASSSQGIQNTGELFF. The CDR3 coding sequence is TGCGCCAGCAGCTCCCAGGGCATCCAGAACACCGGGGAGCTGTTTTTT.